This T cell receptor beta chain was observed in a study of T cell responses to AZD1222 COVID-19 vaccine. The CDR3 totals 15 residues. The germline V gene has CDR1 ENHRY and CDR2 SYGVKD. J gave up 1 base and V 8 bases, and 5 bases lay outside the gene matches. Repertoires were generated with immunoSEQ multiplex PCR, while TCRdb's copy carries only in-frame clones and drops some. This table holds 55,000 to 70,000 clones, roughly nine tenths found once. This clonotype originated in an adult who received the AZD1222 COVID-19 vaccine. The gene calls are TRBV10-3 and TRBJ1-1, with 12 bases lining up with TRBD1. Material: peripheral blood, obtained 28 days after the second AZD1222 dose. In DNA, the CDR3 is TGTGCCATCGGCCCGGGACAGGGGGCGAACACTGAAGCTTTCTTT. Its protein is CAIGPGQGANTEAFF.